The 11 T cell receptor beta chains below come from one sample, sequenced in a study of blood T cell repertoires in COVID-19. Clones were read by immunoSEQ multiplex PCR, and TCRdb kept only the in-frame ones, dropping some. The repertoire holds some 70,000 clones, with 65% to 80% as singletons. The sample was peripheral blood. These receptors came from a woman aged 50 to 65 with acute or convalescent COVID-19.

The chain links TRBV11-2 to TRBJ2-2; 9 nucleotides match TRBD2. Germline V CDR1 and CDR2: SGHAT, FQNNGV. The CDR3 length is 17 residues. The V gene end was trimmed by 0 bases and the J gene end by 0 bases; junction bases not matched to a gene: 2. CDR3 coding DNA: TGTGCCAGCAGCTTAGAGGCTAGCGGGGCGAACACCGGGGAGCTGTTTTTT. Its protein is CASSLEASGANTGELFF. The variable domain in full, completed from reference TRBV11-2 and TRBJ2-2, reads EAGVAQSPRYKIIEKRQSVAFWCNPISGHATLYWYQQILGQGPKLLIQFQNNGVVDDSQLPKDRFSAERLKGVDSTLKIQPAKLEDSAVYLCASSLEASGANTGELFFGEGSRLTVL.

The chain recombines TRBV19 with TRBJ1-4, with 8 bases lining up with TRBD1. V dropped 4 bases and J dropped 8; count of bases not matched to a gene: 15. Germline-derived CDR1 and CDR2 are LNHDA and SQIVND (reference sequence). This CDR3 region has 17 residues. This CDR3 is CASSTRRGPTPDEKLFF. For the CDR3, the DNA is TGTGCCAGTAGTACCCGCAGGGGGCCGACCCCTGACGAAAAACTGTTTTTT.

J is TRBJ1-1 and V is TRBV7-9; no reliable D call. Germline CDR1 reads SEHNR; CDR2 reads FQNEAQ (reference sequence). The CDR3 spans 13 residues. V lost 1 base and J 5 bases, leaving 8 bases between the germline ends. CDR3 DNA: TGTGCCAGCAGCTTAGACGGCGGAACTGAAGCTTTCTTT. It translates to CASSLDGGTEAFF.

The chain recombines TRBV6-5 with TRBJ2-1; TRBD2 matches 15 bases. Germline V gene lookup returns CDR1 MNHEY and CDR2 SVGAGI. After removal of 6 bases from V and 5 bases from J, the junction contained 2 bases not matched to a gene. This CDR3 contains 15 residues. Here the CDR3 DNA reads TGTGCCAGCAGGGGACTAGCGGGAGGCCACAATGAGCAGTTCTTC. This gives the protein CASRGLAGGHNEQFF.

In its sample, this clone was seen once. The genes are TRBV3-1 (or the pseudogene TRBV3-2) and TRBJ2-3; 7 bases map to TRBD2. V lost 4 bases, J lost 2 bases, and 21 bases stayed unmatched. The germline CDR1 and CDR2 sequences are LGHDT and YNNKEL (reference sequence). The CDR3 sequence is 20 residues long. CDR3 amino acids: CASSRGASGASESFTDTQYF. Written as DNA, the CDR3 is TGTGCCAGCAGCCGCGGGGCTAGCGGAGCTTCGGAGAGCTTCACAGATACGCAGTATTTT.

This sequence joins TRBV7-2 and TRBJ2-7, with D possibly being TRBD1 (6 bases). The germline CDR1 and CDR2 sequences are SGHTA and FQGNSA. The CDR3 sequence is 15 residues long. Trimming shortened V by 5 bases and J by 3 bases, and 17 bases separated the two germline ends. The CDR3 DNA reads as TGTGCCAGCAGCCGCACGGGACAAGCTCGCTACGAGCAGTACTTC. This codes for CASSRTGQARYEQYF. The variable domain in full, with the rest retrieved from reference TRBV7-2 and TRBJ2-7, is GAGVSQSPSNKVTEKGKDVELRCDPISGHTALYWYRQSLGQGLEFLIYFQGNSAPDKSGLPSDRFSAERTGGSVSTLTIQRTQQEDSAVYLCASSRTGQARYEQYFGPGTRLTVT.

This chain uses TRBV27 with TRBJ2-5; maybe TRBD2 (7 bases). This CDR3 has 12 residues. Trimming stripped 8 bases from V and 4 bases from J, with 11 bases between. Per the germline V gene, CDR1 is MNHEY and CDR2 is SMNVEV (reference sequence). CDR3 in DNA: TGTGCCAGCTCAGGGGAGGGAGAGACCCAGTACTTC. As protein: CASSGEGETQYF.

The chain couples TRBV5-4 to TRBJ2-2; 11 bases match TRBD2. Germline V gene data show CDR1 as SGHNT and CDR2 as YYREEE (reference sequence). The ends lost 6 bases at V and 2 bases at J; junction bases unmatched: 6. This CDR3 contains 16 residues. CDR3 nucleotide sequence: TGTGCCAGCACCCATGGACTAGCGGGTAACACCGGGGAGCTGTTTTTT. It encodes CASTHGLAGNTGELFF.

The V and J genes are TRBV5-4 and TRBJ2-7, with 11 bases lining up with TRBD2. This CDR3 comprises 17 residues. Germline V lookup: CDR1 SGHNT, CDR2 YYREEE (reference sequence). V lost 3 bases, J lost 0 bases, and 8 bases stayed unmatched. The CDR3 DNA follows: TGTGCCAGCAGCTCCGGGACTAGCGGTGACTACTCCTACGAGCAGTACTTC. The encoded protein is CASSSGTSGDYSYEQYF.

The chain couples TRBV4-1 to TRBJ1-3; 8 positions agree with TRBD1. Germline values: CDR1 MGHRA, CDR2 YSYEKL. The V and J ends lost 4 bases and 5 bases, in that order; junction bases with no gene match: 10. This CDR3 is built from 16 residues. In DNA, the CDR3 is TGCGCCAGCAGCCTCCCAGACAGGGGCGACAGAAACACCATATATTTT. Residues: CASSLPDRGDRNTIYF.

This chain links TRBV10-3 with TRBJ2-7, with D perhaps matching TRBD1 (6 bases). Trimming cost V 3 bases and J 0 bases, with 18 bases left between them. The CDR3 covers 17 residues. Germline values: CDR1 ENHRY, CDR2 SYGVKD. This CDR3 is CAISEGARGHRSYEQYF. Written as DNA, the CDR3 is TGTGCCATCAGTGAAGGGGCGAGGGGACACCGCTCCTACGAGCAGTACTTC.